The entry that follows covers one TCR beta chain sequence. The CDR3 contains 13 residues. Trimming at V came to 3 bases and at J to 9 bases, leaving 4 bases not matched to a gene. In germline, CDR1 is PRHDT, CDR2 FYEKMQ (reference sequence). This record belongs to a study of blood T cell repertoires in COVID-19. Looking at the study overall: Samples came from the United States, Italy and Spain, spanning acute and convalescent COVID-19. The cDNA or gDNA used as material had been derived from T cells, B-cell-depleted T cells, or PBMCs.

Original processing methods: Amplification with reference gene primers provided the estimates of nucleated cell counts. Method: immunoSEQ multiplex PCR; TCRdb's copy keeps in-frame clones and lacks some. That table gives V, J and clone size, and the DNA gave D and trimming. Here the sample spans fewer than 200,000 clones, about 84% being singletons. V is TRBV13 and J is TRBJ2-1; 8 bases agree with TRBD2. Sequenced input: peripheral blood. This TCR was recovered from a human donor in a cohort sampled during active COVID-19. In nucleotides, the CDR3 is TGTGCCAGCAGCTTGAGCCGGGGGGGTGAGCAGTTCTTC. Its translation: CASSLSRGGEQFF.